The clone carrying this T cell receptor (beta chain) was observed a handful of times. Its target is unknown. The data were obtained in a study of T cell repertoires in ileal Crohn's disease. Overall study context: All patients had surgery for stricturing (61%) or penetrating (around 40%) disease. Thiopurines (about eleven) or anti-TNF agents (roughly 17) were given postoperatively to about half.

Study findings and constraints: Clonal expansions were more frequent in active smokers than non-smokers at surgery.

Per sample, roughly 470 nanograms of biopsy DNA were TCRB immunosequenced. Profiling relied on immunoSEQ multiplex PCR, and the TCRdb table lists in-frame clones only, not all of them. Here the sample spans about 13,000 clones, approximately 63% being singletons. Germline trimming cut 5 bases from V and 7 bases from J; bases unmatched to any gene: 11. Germline CDR1 and CDR2: SGHTA and FQGNSA. The CDR3 has 15 residues. Sequencing used ileal tissue. This TCR was sampled from an adult with Crohn's disease. This chain uses TRBV7-2 with TRBJ1-5; 7 bases agree with TRBD1. CDR3 amino acids: CASSDGTVVYQPQHF. The CDR3 DNA is TGTGCCAGCAGCGACGGGACAGTCGTTTACCAGCCCCAGCATTTT.